This passage covers 12 T cell receptor beta chains from one sample sequenced in a study of TIL therapy for anti-PD-1-resistant metastatic lung cancer. Time point defined: pre-treatment sample, taken before nivolumab and TIL therapy. The libraries were made with immunoSEQ v3. Sequencing was performed with immunoSEQ multiplex PCR; in TCRdb, only in-frame clones are kept and a portion is missing. The table records approximately 16,000 clones, 86% of them present only once. The sequences come from blood, collected at baseline. The receptors were gathered from a person between 30 and 80 years old with non-small cell lung cancer.

V is TRBV30 and J is TRBJ2-2, with 7 positions matching TRBD1. After removal of 2 bases from V and 6 bases from J, the junction contained 3 bases not matched to a gene. Germline assignment: CDR1 GTSNPN and CDR2 SVGIG (reference sequence). There are 13 residues in the CDR3. CDR3 sequence: CAWSTGASGELFF. The CDR3, as DNA: TGTGCCTGGAGTACAGGGGCGTCCGGGGAGCTGTTTTTT.

The chain couples TRBV2 to TRBJ2-5; 8 bases line up with TRBD2. This CDR3 spans 14 amino acids. Germline lookup yields CDR1 SNHLY and CDR2 FYNNEI. Trimming removed 6 bases from V and 2 bases from J; junction bases left unmatched: 5. CDR3 amino acids: CASRRLATQETQYF. Here the CDR3 DNA reads TGTGCCAGCAGAAGACTAGCGACGCAAGAGACCCAGTACTTC.

This sequence joins TRBV7-6 and TRBJ2-5; weak D call: TRBD2 (5 bases). The CDR3 is 15 residues long. Trimming removed 5 bases at V and 3 bases at J, with 16 bases between. Germline V gene lookup returns CDR1 SGHVS and CDR2 FNYEAQ. Here the CDR3 reads CASSPPGLAKETQYF. CDR3 nucleotide sequence: TGTGCCAGCAGCCCCCCTGGGCTAGCCAAAGAGACCCAGTACTTC.

The chain employs TRBV11-1 and TRBJ2-7; D perhaps matches TRBD2 (5 bases). Trimming pared 7 bases from V and 4 bases from J, leaving 17 bases between. The CDR3 has 14 residues. Germline CDR1 SGHAT, CDR2 FQDESV (reference sequence). The CDR3 protein is CASNEGRRSYEQYF. CDR3 in DNA: TGTGCCAGCAACGAAGGACGGAGGAGTTACGAGCAGTACTTC.

The chain recombines TRBV7-2 with TRBJ2-2; 14 bases agree with TRBD2. Per the germline V gene, CDR1 is SGHTA and CDR2 is FQGNSA. The V gene end was trimmed by 4 bases and the J gene end by 4 bases; junction bases not matched to a gene: 5. There are 17 residues in the CDR3. CDR3 nucleotides: TGTGCCAGCAGCTCTTCGGGACTAGCGGGAGCCACCGGGGAGCTGTTTTTT. Protein product: CASSSSGLAGATGELFF.

The chain uses TRBV4-3 and TRBJ2-3; 13 bases fit TRBD2. J lost 0 bases, V lost 1 base, and 4 bases had no gene match. CDR1 and CDR2 from the germline V gene are LGHNA and YSLEER. The CDR3 contains 18 residues. CDR3 region: CASSQGTSGGISTDTQYF. CDR3 nucleotide sequence: TGCGCCAGCAGCCAAGGGACTAGCGGGGGAATTAGCACAGATACGCAGTATTTT.

This clone was recorded only once. CDR3 nucleotides: TGTGCCTGGAGTGTTGGGGTACCGGGGGGTGAGCAGTTCTTC. It yields the protein CAWSVGVPGGEQFF. The V and J genes are TRBV30 and TRBJ2-1; 7 positions match TRBD2. The CDR3 runs 14 residues. V shed 0 bases and J 9 bases; nucleotides not matched to a gene: 8. Germline V gene lookup returns CDR1 GTSNPN and CDR2 SVGIG (reference sequence).

This chain uses TRBV7-2 with TRBJ2-4, with 9 positions matching TRBD1. This CDR3 spans 14 amino acids. Germline V gives CDR1 SGHTA, CDR2 FQGNSA. V was clipped by 2 bases and J by 7 bases; unmatched bases: 3. CDR3 in DNA: TGTGCCAGCAGCTTAAAAGGACAGGGGAACATTCAGTACTTC. The encoded protein is CASSLKGQGNIQYF.

V gene TRBV7-2 combines with J gene TRBJ2-1; TRBD2 agrees at 10 bases. This CDR3 has 16 residues. With 0 bases clipped from V and 7 bases from J, the junction kept 6 bases outside the gene matches. Germline V gives CDR1 SGHTA, CDR2 FQGNSA. The CDR3 DNA reads TGTGCCAGCAGCTTAGCTCCGGGACTAGCGTTAAATGAGCAGTTCTTC. Translating gives CASSLAPGLALNEQFF.

The chain has TRBV27 and TRBJ2-3; 10 bases match TRBD2. CDR3 length equals 19 residues. The germline gives CDR1 MNHEY, CDR2 SMNVEV (reference sequence). With V trimmed by 4 bases and J by 5 bases, 18 bases remained unmatched. CDR3 protein: CASSSPYGLAGDVRDTQYF. CDR3 bases: TGTGCCAGCAGTTCCCCCTATGGTCTAGCGGGAGATGTTAGAGATACGCAGTATTTT.

J is TRBJ1-6 and V is TRBV1; TRBD1 is the table's D call and was not checked against the DNA. TRBV1 represents a pseudogene. CDR3 length: 18 amino acids. The CDR3 loop reads CTSSQRYPGDRYNSPLHF. The CDR3 nucleotides are TGCACCAGCAGCCAACGGTACCCTGGGGACAGATATAATTCACCCCTCCACTTT.

CDR3 residues: CASSQAPSRTGSYNEQFF. CDR3 in DNA: TGTGCCAGCAGCCAGGCTCCTAGCAGGACGGGGTCCTACAATGAGCAGTTCTTC. The rearrangement links TRBV4-2 to TRBJ2-1; weak D call: TRBD2 (5 bases). Germline V gene sequence: CDR1 LGHNA, CDR2 YNFKEQ. V lost 3 bases to trimming and J lost 1 base, with 19 bases between them. This CDR3 region has 18 residues.